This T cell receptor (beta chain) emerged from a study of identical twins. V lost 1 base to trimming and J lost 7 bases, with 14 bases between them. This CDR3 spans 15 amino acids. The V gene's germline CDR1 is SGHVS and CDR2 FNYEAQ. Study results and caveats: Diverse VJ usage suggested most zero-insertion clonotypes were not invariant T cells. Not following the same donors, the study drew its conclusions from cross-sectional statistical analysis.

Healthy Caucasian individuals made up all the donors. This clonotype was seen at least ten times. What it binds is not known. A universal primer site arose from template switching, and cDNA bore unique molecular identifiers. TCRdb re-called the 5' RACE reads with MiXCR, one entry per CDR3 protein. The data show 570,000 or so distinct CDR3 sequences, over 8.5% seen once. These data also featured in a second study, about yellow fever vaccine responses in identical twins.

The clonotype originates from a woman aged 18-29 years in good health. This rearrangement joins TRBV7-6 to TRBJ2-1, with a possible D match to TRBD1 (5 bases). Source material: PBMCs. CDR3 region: CASSLVMGPWNEQFF. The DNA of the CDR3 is TGTGCCAGCAGCTTAGTTATGGGGCCCTGGAATGAGCAGTTCTTC. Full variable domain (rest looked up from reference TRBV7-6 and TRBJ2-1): GAGVSQSPRYKVTKRGQDVALRCDPISGHVSLYWYRQALGQGPEFLTYFNYEAQQDKSGLPNDRFSAERPEGSISTLTIQRTEQRDSAMYRCASSLVMGPWNEQFFGPGTRLTVL.